This TCR beta chain comes out of a study of blood T cells in healthy people across ages. Study-wide results and caveats: Possibly confounding the expanded clonotype changes was the fact that donor CMV status was unknown.

The CDR3 is 15 residues long. Germline V gene sequence: CDR1 MDHEN, CDR2 SYDVKM. V was clipped by 4 bases and J by 8 bases; unmatched bases: 6. A second about 6 to 12 cycle PCR used barcoded and J-beta primers. Using its own MiXCR run on the 5' RACE reads, TCRdb lists one record per CDR3 protein. The sample lists 980,000 or so distinct CDR3 sequences, about 44% occurring once. Worth noting for this clonotype: Its antigen is unidentified.

This sequence originates from a man aged 25-40 years in good health. This chain joins TRBV28 and TRBJ1-4; TRBD1 matches 11 bases. The sequenced material came from blood. This CDR3 is CASSSPGTGGEKLFF. CDR3 DNA: TGTGCCAGCAGTTCTCCCGGGACAGGGGGAGAAAAACTGTTTTTT.